These T cell receptor beta chains were read from a single sample in a study of T cell responses to AZD1222 COVID-19 vaccine. The data were produced by immunoSEQ multiplex PCR, yet TCRdb's version contains in-frame clones alone and is incomplete. Of some 200,000 clones in the sample, 85% to 90% are singletons; the top ten hold under 8%. The sample in question was peripheral blood, obtained on day 0 of AZD1222 vaccination. These receptors were taken from an adult in good health. Each CDR3 is given without its conserved first and last residue.

v_call,j_call,cdr3_aa
TRBV19,TRBJ1-6,ASSTGQGVSPLH
TRBV29-1,TRBJ1-4,SVDRDV
TRBV12-3/TRBV12-4,TRBJ1-2,ASSLTARHGYT
TRBV28,TRBJ1-4,ASTRNSNNEKLF
TRBV5-6,TRBJ2-2,ASSLTSGVNTGELF
TRBV6-5,TRBJ1-3,ASREEWGSGNTIY
TRBV3-1/TRBV3-2,TRBJ1-5,ASSQDGNQPQH
TRBV19,TRBJ2-1,ASTRGGATPEF
TRBV2,TRBJ1-6,ASSEILNAPLH
TRBV6-5,TRBJ1-4,ASTEARKSGKLF